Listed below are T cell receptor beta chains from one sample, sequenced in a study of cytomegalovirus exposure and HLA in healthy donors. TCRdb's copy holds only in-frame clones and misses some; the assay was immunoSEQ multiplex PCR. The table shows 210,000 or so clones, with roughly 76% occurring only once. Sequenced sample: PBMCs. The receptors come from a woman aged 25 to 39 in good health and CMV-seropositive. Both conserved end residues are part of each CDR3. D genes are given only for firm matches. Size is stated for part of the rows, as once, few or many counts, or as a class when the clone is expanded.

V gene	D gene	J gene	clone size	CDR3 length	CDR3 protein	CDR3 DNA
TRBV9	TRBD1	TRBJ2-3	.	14	CASSVLTGADTQYF	TGTGCCAGCAGCGTTTTGACAGGGGCAGATACGCAGTATTTT
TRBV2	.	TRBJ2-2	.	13	CASSIQNTGELFF	TGTGCCAGCAGCATCCAGAACACCGGGGAGCTGTTTTTT
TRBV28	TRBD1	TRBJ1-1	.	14	CASSSQGEGTEAFF	TGTGCCAGCAGTTCACAGGGGGAGGGCACTGAAGCTTTCTTT
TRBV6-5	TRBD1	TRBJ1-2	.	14	CASSTPGGLYGYTF	TGTGCCAGCAGCACACCAGGGGGGTTGTATGGCTACACCTTC
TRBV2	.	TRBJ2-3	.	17	CASSRGTPGLMADTQYF	TGTGCCAGCAGTCGAGGGACACCCGGGCTGATGGCAGATACGCAGTATTTT
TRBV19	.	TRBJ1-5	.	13	CASHGQSNQPQHF	TGTGCCAGTCACGGACAGAGCAATCAGCCCCAGCATTTT
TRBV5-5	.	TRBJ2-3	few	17	CASSAYRGKTSTDTQYF	TGTGCCAGCAGCGCATACCGGGGAAAAACTAGCACAGATACGCAGTATTTT
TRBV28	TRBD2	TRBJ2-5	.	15	CASQIAGGPGETQYF	TGTGCCAGCCAGATAGCGGGAGGGCCGGGAGAGACCCAGTACTTC
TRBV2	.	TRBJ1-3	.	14	CASSWEGGGNTIYF	TGTGCCAGCAGTTGGGAGGGGGGTGGAAACACCATATATTTT
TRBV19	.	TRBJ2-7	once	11	CATNGRGEQYF	TGTGCCACCAATGGTAGGGGCGAGCAGTACTTC
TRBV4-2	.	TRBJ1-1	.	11	CASSRGTEAFF	TGTGCCAGCAGCCGAGGAACTGAAGCTTTCTTT
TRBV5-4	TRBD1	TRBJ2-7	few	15	CASSLDRGLTYEQYF	TGTGCCAGCAGCTTGGACAGGGGCCTTACCTACGAGCAGTACTTC
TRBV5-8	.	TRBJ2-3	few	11	CASSRKGSQYF	TGTGCCAGCAGCCGTAAGGGGTCGCAGTATTTT